Each of the 32 T cell receptor beta chains below was sequenced from the same sample in a study of shared clonotypes between healthy human individuals. Generated by immunoSEQ multiplex PCR, the TCRdb table keeps only in-frame clones and is missing some. The sample records 980,000 or so clones, approximately 76% being singletons. Sequencing used memory CD4+ T cells sorted from blood. The subset was: CD45RA-negative fraction. These receptor sequences come from a man in his late teens or twenties in good health.

As to this clone: A single base separates this from a much larger clone, so it may be a read error. This sequence joins TRBV28 and TRBJ1-5; weak D call: TRBD1 (5 bases). Trimming stripped 5 bases from V and 0 bases from J, with 8 bases between. This CDR3 comprises 14 residues. In germline, CDR1 is MDHEN, CDR2 SYDVKM. The CDR3 DNA reads as TGTGCCAGCAGTCGGGGGGGTAGCAATCAGCCCCAGCATTTT. Encoded protein: CASSRGGSNQPQHF.

The gene calls are TRBV5-4 and TRBJ1-6; D may be TRBD1 (5 bases). Trimming left V 2 bases short and J 8 bases short, with 8 bases between. There are 13 residues in the CDR3. CDR1 and CDR2 from the germline V gene are SGHNT and YYREEE (reference sequence). The CDR3 bases are TGTGCCAGCAGCTTTGACAGATATTCACCCCTCCACTTT. This translates into CASSFDRYSPLHF. Based on the CDR3 plus reference TRBV5-4 and TRBJ1-6, the full variable domain is ETGVTQSPTHLIKTRGQQVTLRCSSQSGHNTVSWYQQALGQGPQFIFQYYREEENGRGNFPPRFSGLQFPNYSSELNVNALELDDSALYLCASSFDRYSPLHFGNGTRLTVT.

V is TRBV28 and J is TRBJ2-5; D gene unclear. V was cut by 10 bases and J by 1 base, with 10 bases left in between. The CDR3 loop spans 12 amino acids. Germline V gene data show CDR1 as MDHEN and CDR2 as SYDVKM. CDR3 sequence (DNA): TGTGCCACCGACGGCCGCCAAGAGACCCAGTACTTC. It is translated as CATDGRQETQYF.

As to this clone: In the same sample, other DNA sequences code for this CDR3. J is TRBJ1-1 and V is TRBV6-1, with unresolved D. The CDR3 is made up of 11 amino acids. Trimming pared 3 bases from V and 7 bases from J, leaving 6 bases between. In germline, CDR1 is MNHNS, CDR2 SASEGT. The CDR3 loop is CASSDYLEAFF. DNA of the CDR3: TGTGCCAGCAGTGACTATCTTGAAGCTTTCTTT.

The chain is built from TRBV5-6 and TRBJ2-3, with 7 nucleotides matching TRBD1. Trimming at V came to 1 base and at J to 1 base, leaving 9 bases not matched to a gene. CDR1 is SGHDT and CDR2 is YYEEEE in the germline V gene. There are 17 residues in the CDR3. As DNA, the CDR3 is TGTGCCAGCAGCTTGCGCCTACTGGGACAGCGCACAGATACGCAGTATTTT. Translating it yields CASSLRLLGQRTDTQYF.

The table lists this clone with a count of one. A much larger clone differs by one base, so this may be a read error. Because the CDR3 is missing its conserved closing phenylalanine or tryptophan, this is likely a read error. The chain couples TRBV30 to TRBJ1-2; no clear D. The length of the CDR3 is 12 residues. Trimming removed 4 bases from V and 7 bases from J, with 13 bases in between. CDR1 is GTSNPN and CDR2 is SVGIG in the germline V gene (reference sequence). CDR3 sequence: CAWKTTTPGYTS. CDR3 coding DNA: TGTGCCTGGAAAACGACGACCCCTGGCTACACCTCC.

A single count supports this clone. The gene calls are TRBV4-1 and TRBJ2-5, with a weak D call TRBD1 (5 bases). Per germline, CDR1 MGHRA and CDR2 YSYEKL. The CDR3 has 14 residues. V was pared by 0 bases and J by 7 bases, with 12 bases between. CDR3 loop: CASSQDPNQGTQYF. The CDR3 nucleotides are TGCGCCAGCAGCCAAGACCCCAATCAGGGGACCCAGTACTTC.

The chain is built from TRBV4-3 and TRBJ1-4; D is perhaps TRBD1 (5 bases). The CDR3 has 15 residues. CDR1 LGHNA and CDR2 YSLEER come from the germline V gene. The V end was cut by 2 bases, the J end by 5 bases, with 12 bases between. In DNA, the CDR3 is TGCGCCAGCAGCCAAACCGGGACGGCGAATGAAAAACTGTTTTTT. It encodes CASSQTGTANEKLFF.

The chain combines TRBV4-1 with TRBJ1-6, with D possibly TRBD1 on 6 matching bases. Germline V lookup: CDR1 MGHRA, CDR2 YSYEKL. The V gene lost 4 bases and the J gene lost 5 bases, with 12 bases spanning the gap. The CDR3 loop spans 15 amino acids. The CDR3 DNA reads TGCGCCAGCAGCCTCGGCACAGGGAATAATTCACCCCTCCACTTT. It is translated as CASSLGTGNNSPLHF.

The chain is built from TRBV6-1 and TRBJ2-2, with D hard to call. From germline, CDR1 is MNHNS and CDR2 SASEGT. The length of the CDR3 is 14 residues. V was pared by 6 bases and J by 1 base, with 9 bases between. The CDR3 loop reads CASSRLLNTGELFF. The CDR3 bases are TGTGCCAGCAGCCGGCTTCTGAACACCGGGGAGCTGTTTTTT.

The rearrangement joins TRBV18 to TRBJ2-7; D is ambiguous. This CDR3 region has 13 residues. CDR1 and CDR2 (germline): KGHSH, LQKENI. With 2 bases removed from V and 7 bases from J, the gap between germline ends came to 12 bases. CDR3 loop: CASSPISSREQYF. CDR3 in DNA: TGTGCCAGCTCACCAATTAGCTCGAGGGAGCAGTACTTC.

This clone was observed a single time. This chain joins TRBV9 and TRBJ1-6, with 7 bases lining up with TRBD1. V gave up 3 bases and J gave up 6 bases; unmatched junction bases: 6. This CDR3 has 15 amino acids. Germline loops: CDR1 SGDLS, CDR2 YYNGEE. The CDR3: CASSGPGTVNSPLHF. CDR3 in DNA: TGTGCCAGCAGCGGGCCCGGGACAGTTAATTCACCCCTCCACTTT.

The chain is built from TRBV30 and TRBJ2-7; maybe TRBD1 (6 bases). Per germline, CDR1 GTSNPN and CDR2 SVGIG (reference sequence). V was trimmed by 3 bases and J by 2 bases, leaving 11 bases between them. The CDR3 extends over 13 amino acids. CDR3 protein: CAWRLPGAYEQYF. The CDR3, as DNA: TGTGCCTGGAGGCTCCCAGGGGCCTACGAGCAGTACTTC.

The rearrangement uses TRBV5-4 and TRBJ1-6; 11 nucleotides align to TRBD1. The V and J ends lost 4 bases and 7 bases, in that order; junction bases with no gene match: 4. This CDR3 has 15 residues. Germline V lookup: CDR1 SGHNT, CDR2 YYREEE (reference sequence). The chain's CDR3 is CASSLGTGGNSPLHF. CDR3 bases: TGTGCCAGCAGCCTCGGGACAGGGGGGAATTCACCCCTCCACTTT.

The chain links TRBV4-3 to TRBJ1-3, with 8 nucleotides matching TRBD1. The V gene end was trimmed by 4 bases and the J gene end by 0 bases; junction bases not matched to a gene: 2. The CDR3 spans 15 residues. Per germline, CDR1 LGHNA and CDR2 YSLEER. The CDR3 DNA reads TGCGCCAGCAGCCCCGGACAGGGCTCTGGAAACACCATATATTTT. Protein product: CASSPGQGSGNTIYF.

This clone was observed a few times. The same CDR3 also results from other DNA sequences found in this sample. CDR3 residues: CASSLLTSGQETQYF. The DNA of the CDR3 is TGCGCCAGCAGCTTGTTGACATCTGGACAAGAGACCCAGTACTTC. The V and J genes are TRBV5-1 and TRBJ2-5; no firm D call. The ends were cut back, 1 base at V and 2 bases at J, with 12 bases in the middle. Per germline, CDR1 SGHRS and CDR2 YFSETQ. This CDR3 is built from 15 residues.

The V gene is TRBV11-2, the J gene TRBJ1-3; 7 nucleotides agree with TRBD1. The V and J ends lost 6 bases and 6 bases, in that order; junction bases with no gene match: 8. The CDR3 has 14 amino acids. Germline V gives CDR1 SGHAT, CDR2 FQNNGV. The CDR3 DNA sequence: TGTGCCAGCAGACAGACAGGGAACGTAAACACCATATATTTT. Its protein is CASRQTGNVNTIYF.

The chain has TRBV29-1 and TRBJ2-5; 9 bases map to TRBD2. V lost 2 bases to trimming and J lost 4 bases; unmatched junction nucleotides: 8. The V gene's germline CDR1 is SQVTM and CDR2 ANQGSEA. This CDR3 has 15 residues. The CDR3 DNA reads as TGCAGCGTTGAACTCGGGCGGGAGGGTCGAGAGACCCAGTACTTC. Translating it yields CSVELGREGRETQYF.

Details on this clone: This may be a read error, as it is one base from a much larger clone. This chain connects TRBV7-2 to TRBJ2-7; 9 bases line up with TRBD2. V lost 4 bases and J lost 0; bases outside the gene matches: 1. The CDR3 sequence is 14 residues long. Germline V gene data show CDR1 as SGHTA and CDR2 as FQGNSA. CDR3 coding DNA: TGTGCCAGCAGCTCTAGCGGGACCTCCTACGAGCAGTACTTC. Protein product: CASSSSGTSYEQYF.

The chain combines TRBV7-2 with TRBJ2-5; 8 nucleotides align to TRBD1. Germline assignment: CDR1 SGHTA and CDR2 FQGNSA. The CDR3 loop spans 14 amino acids. V lost 5 bases and J lost 6; bases outside the gene matches: 8. The CDR3 DNA is TGTGCCAGCAGCACTGACAGGGGTTGGCAGACCCAGTACTTC. Protein: CASSTDRGWQTQYF.

The chain employs TRBV27 and TRBJ2-7; D ambiguous. Germline CDR1 MNHEY, CDR2 SMNVEV (reference sequence). V gave up 3 bases and J gave up 1 base, with 10 bases separating them. The CDR3 runs 14 residues. CDR3 sequence reads: CASSLGQISYEQYF. CDR3 nucleotide sequence: TGTGCCAGCAGTTTGGGCCAGATATCCTACGAGCAGTACTTC.

This clone was seen a few times. The gene calls are TRBV6-5 and TRBJ1-1; D may be TRBD1 (6 bases). In germline, CDR1 is MNHEY, CDR2 SVGAGI. The CDR3 loop spans 14 amino acids. V was cut by 4 bases and J by 4 bases, with 13 bases left in between. CDR3 residues: CASSWGRGGTEAFF. CDR3 DNA: TGTGCCAGCAGTTGGGGCAGGGGAGGCACTGAAGCTTTCTTT.

The J gene is TRBJ2-1, the V gene TRBV28; D unresolved. The CDR3 extends over 13 amino acids. Germline V lookup: CDR1 MDHEN, CDR2 SYDVKM. Between the trimmed V and J ends, which lost 5 bases and 7 bases, there was a span of 12 bases. CDR3 in amino acids: CASSETGRNEQFF. The CDR3 DNA follows: TGTGCCAGCAGTGAGACTGGTCGGAATGAGCAGTTCTTC.

With respect to this clone: The same CDR3 can be traced to other DNA sequences in this sample. The chain joins TRBV30 to TRBJ2-7; possible D gene TRBD2, 6 bases. The CDR3 is 11 amino acids. The germline V and J ends were trimmed by 3 bases and 3 bases, with 6 bases remaining between them. Looked up from germline, CDR1 is GTSNPN and CDR2 is SVGIG (reference sequence). The CDR3, as DNA: TGTGCCTGGAGGGACTACTACGAGCAGTACTTC. Amino acid sequence: CAWRDYYEQYF.

The chain joins TRBV28 to TRBJ2-7; 9 bases are shared with TRBD1. V dropped 5 bases and J dropped 4; count of bases not matched to a gene: 12. The CDR3 covers 16 residues. Per the germline V gene, CDR1 is MDHEN and CDR2 is SYDVKM. The CDR3 region is CASSTTGTGISYEQYF. CDR3 nucleotide sequence: TGTGCCAGCAGTACCACCGGGACAGGGATCAGTTACGAGCAGTACTTC.

This clone turned up a few times. The CDR3, as DNA: TGTGCCAGCACAGACAGGGGGCGCCCCTACGAGCAGTACTTC. This encodes CASTDRGRPYEQYF. V and J are TRBV28 and TRBJ2-7; TRBD1 matches 10 bases. V lost 7 bases, J lost 2 bases, and 5 bases stayed unmatched. The CDR3 is made up of 14 amino acids. The germline CDR1 and CDR2 sequences are MDHEN and SYDVKM.

The gene calls are TRBV5-1 and TRBJ2-3; the D call may be TRBD1 or TRBD2 (6 bases each). Trimming removed 0 bases from V and 4 bases from J, with 12 bases in between. CDR3 length: 15 amino acids. Germline V lookup: CDR1 SGHRS, CDR2 YFSETQ. CDR3 in amino acids: CASSLDGGQADTQYF. The CDR3 DNA is TGCGCCAGCAGCTTGGATGGGGGGCAAGCAGATACGCAGTATTTT. The complete variable domain, with remaining parts taken from reference TRBV5-1 and TRBJ2-3, reads KAGVTQTPRYLIKTRGQQVTLSCSPISGHRSVSWYQQTPGQGLQFLFEYFSETQRNKGNFPGRFSGRQFSNSRSEMNVSTLELGDSALYLCASSLDGGQADTQYFGPGTRLTVL.

A note on this clone: The sample contains more than one DNA sequence encoding this CDR3. The rearrangement joins TRBV27 to TRBJ2-5, with 8 nucleotides matching TRBD2. V gave up 1 base and J gave up 1 base; unmatched junction bases: 2. The germline CDR1 and CDR2 sequences are MNHEY and SMNVEV (reference sequence). The CDR3 consists of 15 residues. The CDR3, as DNA: TGTGCCAGCAGTTTATTAGGACTAGCCCAAGAGACCCAGTACTTC. Protein sequence: CASSLLGLAQETQYF.

This chain uses TRBV18 with TRBJ1-4; a possible D gene is TRBD1 (5 bases). The CDR3 consists of 16 residues. V was cut by 6 bases and J by 3 bases, with 17 bases left in between. CDR1 and CDR2 from the germline V gene are KGHSH and LQKENI. The DNA for the CDR3 is TGTGCCAGCTCCACCCAACCGGGGGGACCTAATGAAAAACTGTTTTTT. It yields the protein CASSTQPGGPNEKLFF.

Here the CDR3 DNA reads TGTGCCAGTAGCCCTACCGGGGCCAGCTCTGGGGCCAACGTCCTGACTTTC. Protein: CASSPTGASSGANVLTF. The rearrangement links TRBV19 to TRBJ2-6; perhaps D is TRBD1 or TRBD2 (5 bases each). In germline, CDR1 is LNHDA, CDR2 SQIVND (reference sequence). This CDR3 has 17 amino acids. Trimming shortened V by 6 bases and J by 0 bases, and 15 bases separated the two germline ends.

In its sample, this clone was seen once. This chain links TRBV5-6 with TRBJ1-1; no definite D call. The V end lost 0 bases, the J end lost 2 bases, and 8 bases lay between the germline ends. CDR1 SGHDT and CDR2 YYEEEE come from the germline V gene. CDR3 length: 14 amino acids. This CDR3 is CASSLGWGNTEAFF. The DNA for the CDR3 is TGTGCCAGCAGCTTGGGTTGGGGAAACACTGAAGCTTTCTTT.

This sequence joins TRBV10-1 and TRBJ1-5; D ambiguous. Germline loops: CDR1 WNHNN, CDR2 SYGVQD (reference sequence). The V gene lost 7 bases and the J gene lost 4 bases, with 17 bases spanning the gap. CDR3 size: 15 residues. CDR3 sequence: CASNSKKGINQPQHF. CDR3 nucleotide sequence: TGCGCCAGCAATTCTAAAAAGGGTATTAATCAGCCCCAGCATTTT.